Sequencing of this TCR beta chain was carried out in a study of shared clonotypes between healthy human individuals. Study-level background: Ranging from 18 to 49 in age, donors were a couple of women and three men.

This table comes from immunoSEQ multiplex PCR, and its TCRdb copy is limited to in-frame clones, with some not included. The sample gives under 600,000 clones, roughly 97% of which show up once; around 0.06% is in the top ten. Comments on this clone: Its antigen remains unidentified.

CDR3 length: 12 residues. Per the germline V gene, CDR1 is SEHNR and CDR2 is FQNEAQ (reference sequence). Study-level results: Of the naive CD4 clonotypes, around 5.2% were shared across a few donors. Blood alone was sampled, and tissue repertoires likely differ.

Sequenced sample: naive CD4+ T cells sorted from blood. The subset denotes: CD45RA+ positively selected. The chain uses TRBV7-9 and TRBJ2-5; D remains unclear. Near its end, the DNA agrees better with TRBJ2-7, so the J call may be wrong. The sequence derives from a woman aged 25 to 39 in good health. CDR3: CASSLQTYEQYF. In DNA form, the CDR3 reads TGTGCCAGCAGCTTACAGACCTACGAGCAGTACTTC.